The present entry profiles one T cell receptor (beta chain) with its context. The target antigen is unknown. The PCR contained 60 Vbeta and 13 Jbeta primers. Generated by immunoSEQ multiplex PCR, the TCRdb table keeps only in-frame clones and is missing some. The repertoire holds 150,000 to 200,000 clones, with about 77% as singletons. This sample stems from a study of cytomegalovirus exposure and HLA in healthy donors. Overall study context: From donors who were HLA-typed, an early data release held about 85 million unique TCRs.

The V segment lost 6 bases and the J segment 0 bases; nucleotides outside the gene matches: 11. The V gene's germline CDR1 is SEHNR and CDR2 FQNEAQ (reference sequence). The CDR3 runs to 16 residues. Study results and caveats: Among TCR beta chains, those listed as cytomegalovirus-associated numbered some 160.

Donors likely had unrecorded immune exposures despite being nominally healthy when sampled. Sequencing was performed on PBMCs. This sequence was found in a man aged 18 to 30 in good health and CMV-seropositive. The rearrangement uses TRBV7-9 and TRBJ2-7; 7 nucleotides agree with TRBD2. The CDR3 coding sequence is TGTGCCAGCAGTCAAGATTACAGCGGGGACTCCTACGAGCAGTACTTC. Encoded protein: CASSQDYSGDSYEQYF.